Below are 24 T cell receptor beta chains sequenced from a single sample in a study of T cell responses to AZD1222 COVID-19 vaccine. The table came from immunoSEQ multiplex PCR; TCRdb's copy has only in-frame clones and leaves some out. There are 110,000 to 150,000 clones in the sample; 80% to 95% occur only once, and around 1% lies in the top ten. The sequences come from peripheral blood, collected on day 0 of MenACWY control vaccination. The receptors derive from an adult in good health.

The chain has TRBV9 and TRBJ2-2; 7 bases fit TRBD2. V shed 3 bases, J shed 5 bases, and the junction held 4 bases outside the gene matches. This CDR3 comprises 14 residues. Germline V gene data show CDR1 as SGDLS and CDR2 as YYNGEE. CDR3 in DNA: TGTGCCAGCAGCGCCGGACTAGTTACCGGGGAGCTGTTTTTT. This gives the protein CASSAGLVTGELFF.

This clone was detected once. The chain joins TRBV24-1 to TRBJ1-5, with D hard to call. V was clipped by 1 base and J by 3 bases, with 12 bases between them. CDR3 length equals 16 residues. Germline V gene lookup returns CDR1 KGHDR and CDR2 SFDVKD. CDR3 residues: CATSDFPILTNQPQHF. Written as DNA, the CDR3 is TGTGCCACCAGTGATTTTCCCATTCTGACCAATCAGCCCCAGCATTTT.

In nucleotides, the CDR3 is TGTGCCAGCAGCTTTTTCGGCGAAACCCCCTATGGCTACACCTTC. It is translated as CASSFFGETPYGYTF. The chain employs TRBV5-5 and TRBJ1-2; D gene uncertain. The ends were cut back, 2 bases at V and 4 bases at J, with 15 bases in the middle. This CDR3 has 15 amino acids. Germline lookup yields CDR1 SGHKS and CDR2 YYEKEE (reference sequence).

This chain connects TRBV5-1 to TRBJ2-3; unclear D gene. Deletions cut 4 bases from V and 2 bases from J, with 20 bases between. Germline V gene sequence: CDR1 SGHRS, CDR2 YFSETQ. The CDR3 length is 17 residues. CDR3: CASSPTLGGVHTDTQYF. Here the CDR3 DNA reads TGCGCCAGCAGCCCGACCCTTGGTGGGGTCCACACAGATACGCAGTATTTT.

The gene calls are TRBV7-4 and TRBJ1-1, with TRBD1 as a possible D gene (5 bases). CDR3 size: 14 residues. From germline, CDR1 is SGHVT and CDR2 SQSDAQ. The germline V and J ends were trimmed by 5 bases and 1 base, with 11 bases remaining between them. DNA of the CDR3: TGTGCCAGCAGCGGGGCCGGGGCGAACACTGAAGCTTTCTTT. Amino acid sequence: CASSGAGANTEAFF.

The J gene is TRBJ2-1, the V gene TRBV9; D may be TRBD2 (6 bases). V lost 2 bases, J lost 7 bases, and 13 bases lay in between. Germline V CDR1 and CDR2: SGDLS, YYNGEE. The CDR3 has 14 amino acids. CDR3 sequence reads: CASSVGGRGNEQFF. CDR3 nucleotides: TGTGCCAGCAGCGTGGGAGGAAGAGGAAATGAGCAGTTCTTC.

The chain uses TRBV28 and TRBJ2-3; D not certain. Per germline, CDR1 MDHEN and CDR2 SYDVKM. The CDR3 covers 13 residues. V shed 2 bases and J shed 3 bases, with 6 bases lying between them. The DNA of the CDR3 is TGTGCCAGCAGTTTAACTACGACAGATACGCAGTATTTT. Translating gives CASSLTTTDTQYF.

The rearrangement links TRBV10-3 to TRBJ1-2; D call uncertain. V dropped 8 bases and J dropped 2 bases, with 12 bases sitting between them. Germline V lookup: CDR1 ENHRY, CDR2 SYGVKD. The CDR3 contains 13 residues. The DNA of the CDR3 is TGTGCCATCGGGCTGCAGGCGAACTATGGCTACACCTTC. Amino acid sequence: CAIGLQANYGYTF.

This chain links TRBV18 with TRBJ2-2; D remains unclear. CDR1 and CDR2 from the germline V gene are KGHSH and LQKENI. The ends were cut back, 1 base at V and 0 bases at J, with 12 bases in the middle. The CDR3 totals 17 residues. The CDR3 is CASSPRVGPSNTGELFF. DNA for the CDR3: TGTGCCAGCTCACCACGGGTGGGCCCTTCGAACACCGGGGAGCTGTTTTTT.

The chain is built from TRBV7-3 and TRBJ2-5, with D perhaps TRBD2 (7 bases). Trimming stripped 3 bases from V and 4 bases from J, with 15 bases between. Per germline, CDR1 SGHTA and CDR2 FQGTGA. CDR3 length: 15 residues. The CDR3, as DNA: TGTGCCAGCAGCTTCCAGGCAGGGGAGGGAGAGACCCAGTACTTC. Translated: CASSFQAGEGETQYF.

The chain is built from TRBV11-2 and TRBJ2-1; D is possibly TRBD2 (6 bases). The CDR3 totals 15 residues. The germline V gene encodes CDR1 SGHAT and CDR2 FQNNGV. Deletions cut 0 bases from V and 0 bases from J, with 6 bases between. The CDR3 here is CASSLDGSSYNEQFF. CDR3 nucleotides: TGTGCCAGCAGCTTAGACGGGAGCTCCTACAATGAGCAGTTCTTC.

The sample holds one count of this clone. The chain joins TRBV25-1 to TRBJ2-7; 11 bases align to TRBD1. This CDR3 is built from 15 residues. V dropped 6 bases and J dropped 5; count of bases not matched to a gene: 9. In germline, CDR1 is MGHDK, CDR2 SYGVNS. CDR3 nucleotides: TGTGCCAGCAGGGGTGGCCGGACAGGGGGCGACGAGCAGTACTTC. This codes for CASRGGRTGGDEQYF.

This chain links TRBV5-1 with TRBJ1-1; 7 positions agree with TRBD1. Trimming took 0 bases from V and 7 from J; bases not matched to a gene: 9. Germline V gene sequence: CDR1 SGHRS, CDR2 YFSETQ. This CDR3 comprises 15 residues. The CDR3 protein is CASSLGGGQVIEAFF. The CDR3 coding sequence is TGCGCCAGCAGCTTGGGGGGCGGACAGGTCATTGAAGCTTTCTTT. The entire variable domain, with the rest obtained from reference TRBV5-1 and TRBJ1-1, is as follows: KAGVTQTPRYLIKTRGQQVTLSCSPISGHRSVSWYQQTPGQGLQFLFEYFSETQRNKGNFPGRFSGRQFSNSRSEMNVSTLELGDSALYLCASSLGGGQVIEAFFGQGTRLTVV.

The V and J genes are TRBV6-2 or TRBV6-3 and TRBJ1-1; D is possibly TRBD1 (6 bases). CDR1 and CDR2 (germline): MNHEY, SVGEGT. The CDR3 has 16 amino acids. Deletions cut 5 bases from V and 1 base from J, with 17 bases between. CDR3 region: CASSHWQGPSNTEAFF. The DNA for the CDR3 is TGTGCCAGCAGTCACTGGCAGGGGCCGTCGAACACTGAAGCTTTCTTT.

The CDR3 loop is CASRASQGSLNTEAFF. In DNA, the CDR3 is TGTGCCAGTAGGGCGTCACAGGGATCATTGAACACTGAAGCTTTCTTT. The rearrangement links TRBV19 to TRBJ1-1; D is perhaps TRBD1 (6 bases). V was clipped by 6 bases and J by 0 bases, with 17 bases between them. CDR1 and CDR2 from the germline V gene are LNHDA and SQIVND (reference sequence). The CDR3 loop spans 16 amino acids.

V and J are TRBV7-2 and TRBJ1-2; TRBD1 aligns across 8 bases. Per the germline V gene, CDR1 is SGHTA and CDR2 is FQGNSA. This CDR3 is 15 amino acids long. Trimming at V came to 5 bases and at J to 5 bases, leaving 10 bases not matched to a gene. CDR3 loop: CASSPPGQGKYGYTF. In DNA form, the CDR3 reads TGTGCCAGCAGCCCCCCCGGACAGGGAAAATATGGCTACACCTTC.

The chain links TRBV7-9 to TRBJ1-2; perhaps TRBD1 as D (5 bases). CDR1 is SEHNR, CDR2 FQNEAQ, per germline (reference sequence). Trimming shortened V by 0 bases and J by 3 bases, and 23 bases separated the two germline ends. The CDR3 runs to 19 residues. Here the CDR3 reads CASSLAEGREGPQDYGYTF. CDR3 DNA: TGTGCCAGCAGCTTAGCTGAGGGGAGGGAGGGGCCCCAAGACTATGGCTACACCTTC.

This clone turned up a few times. CDR3 nucleotide sequence: TGCGCCAGCAGCCAAGACCCGGGCCTATTTTACGAGCAGTACTTC. Its translation is CASSQDPGLFYEQYF. The V and J genes are TRBV4-3 and TRBJ2-7; D call uncertain. Trimming shortened V by 0 bases and J by 4 bases, and 13 bases separated the two germline ends. Germline values: CDR1 LGHNA, CDR2 YSLEER. CDR3 size: 15 residues.

V and J are TRBV7-3 and TRBJ2-3, with D possibly matching TRBD2 (5 bases). In germline, CDR1 is SGHTA, CDR2 FQGTGA. This CDR3 contains 14 residues. V was pared by 1 base and J by 4 bases, with 9 bases between. The CDR3 loop reads CASSLNRGADTQYF. The CDR3 region has the DNA TGTGCCAGCAGCTTAAACCGGGGAGCAGATACGCAGTATTTT.

The genes are TRBV5-4 and TRBJ1-2; no clear D. The CDR3 runs 15 residues. The V end lost 0 bases, the J end lost 7 bases, and 16 bases lay between the germline ends. Germline V CDR1 and CDR2: SGHNT, YYREEE (reference sequence). The CDR3 DNA follows: TGTGCCAGCAGCTTGGAACGCAACACCTTTTCTGGCTACACCTTC. Encoded protein: CASSLERNTFSGYTF.

The rearrangement uses TRBV18 and TRBJ1-5; D ambiguous. V lost 6 bases and J lost 4, with 10 bases in between. This CDR3 has 13 residues. CDR1 is KGHSH and CDR2 is LQKENI in the germline V gene. CDR3: CASSSGNNQPQHF. The CDR3 nucleotides are TGTGCCAGCTCTTCCGGGAATAATCAGCCCCAGCATTTT.

The chain combines TRBV2 with TRBJ2-7; D is possibly TRBD2 (6 bases). The CDR3 has 13 amino acids. The V gene's germline CDR1 is SNHLY and CDR2 FYNNEI. Trimming shortened V by 6 bases and J by 2 bases, and 11 bases separated the two germline ends. Here the CDR3 DNA reads TGTGCCAGCAGCCGGACTACTGCCTACGAGCAGTACTTC. Protein product: CASSRTTAYEQYF.

The V call is TRBV28, the J call TRBJ1-5, with 7 positions matching TRBD1. Germline V gives CDR1 MDHEN, CDR2 SYDVKM. Trimming at V came to 6 bases and at J to 2 bases, leaving 7 bases not matched to a gene. The length of the CDR3 is 15 residues. CDR3 nucleotide sequence: TGTGCCAGCAGACCTCAGGGGGGTGGCAATCAGCCCCAGCATTTT. It is translated as CASRPQGGGNQPQHF.

This sequence joins TRBV6-6 and TRBJ1-5, with no clear D. Germline CDR1 is MNHNY and CDR2 is SVGAGI (reference sequence). Trimming removed 8 bases from V and 6 bases from J, with 14 bases in between. The length of the CDR3 is 13 residues. The CDR3 region is CASRTETFQPQHF. The CDR3 bases are TGTGCCAGCCGCACTGAAACGTTTCAGCCCCAGCATTTT.